This T cell receptor (beta chain) comes out of a study of cytomegalovirus exposure and HLA in healthy donors. Study-wide results and caveats: Three CMV-associated chains were confirmed in vitro to be specific for CMV antigens. Cytomegalovirus status, reportedly, was diagnosed with high specificity and sensitivity by the classifier. In the 130 or so validation repertoires, a later analysis found that first-cohort TCR clusters tended to co-occur.

CDR1 is MDHEN and CDR2 is SYDVKM in the germline V gene. The CDR3 consists of 14 residues. V was clipped by 4 bases and J by 5 bases; unmatched bases: 6. The protocol was immunoSEQ multiplex PCR, while the TCRdb copy is restricted to in-frame clones and leaves out a portion. The table has some 120,000 clones, approximately 90% seen once. Worth noting for this clone: Its target is unknown.

The donors formed part of the approximately 120-subject validation cohort, distinct from the roughly 640-subject first cohort. The chain couples TRBV28 to TRBJ2-5, with 8 bases matching TRBD2. Sequencing was performed on PBMCs. This TCR was sampled from a woman in her late teens or twenties in good health and CMV-seronegative. The CDR3 sequence is CASSSGLAPETQYF. CDR3 DNA: TGTGCCAGCAGTTCCGGACTAGCCCCGGAGACCCAGTACTTC.